Following are 22 T cell receptor beta chains from one sample sequenced in a study of type 1 regulatory T cells. In TCRdb, the reads were re-called with MiXCR into one record per CDR3 protein. The profile shows 63,000 or so distinct CDR3 sequences, roughly 50% of them singletons. Their specific antigens are unknown. Sequenced sample: cultured non-Tr1 T cells, either the whole culture or a sorted T cell fraction (not recorded which). The receptors were gathered from a human donor in good health.

In this sample, this clonotype is medium-sized. The rearrangement links TRBV7-9 to TRBJ1-1, with D unclear. The CDR3 totals 13 residues. V lost 1 base and J lost 0, with 3 bases in between. Germline V lookup: CDR1 SEHNR, CDR2 FQNEAQ (reference sequence). DNA for the CDR3: TGTGCCAGCAGCTTAGACATGAACACTGAAGCTTTCTTT. Translation: CASSLDMNTEAFF. Filled out from reference TRBV7-9 and TRBJ1-1, the complete variable domain reads DTGVSQNPRHKITKRGQNVTFRCDPISEHNRLYWYRQTLGQGPEFLTYFQNEAQLEKSRLLSDRFSAERPKGSFSTLEIQRTEQGDSAMYLCASSLDMNTEAFFGQGTRLTVV.

This clonotype appeared many times. This chain uses TRBV20-1 with TRBJ1-1; 8 bases map to TRBD1. In germline, CDR1 is DFQATT, CDR2 SNEGSKA (reference sequence). This CDR3 is 15 amino acids long. V dropped 2 bases and J dropped 0; count of bases not matched to a gene: 5. The CDR3 DNA follows: TGCAGTGCTAGACGGCAGGGGGCCATGAACACTGAAGCTTTCTTT. It translates to CSARRQGAMNTEAFF.

This clonotype was seen only a few times. The genes are TRBV10-3 and TRBJ1-2, with TRBD1 matching over 8 bases. V shed 4 bases and J 3 bases; nucleotides not matched to a gene: 1. This CDR3 contains 13 residues. Germline CDR1 and CDR2: ENHRY and SYGVKD. As DNA, the CDR3 is TGTGCCATCAGTGGGGGACAGGACTATGGCTACACCTTC. Its protein product is CAISGGQDYGYTF.

V usage is TRBV10-3 and J usage is TRBJ1-1, with a tentative D call TRBD1 (5 bases). Trimming removed 3 bases at V and 5 bases at J, with 13 bases between. The CDR3 totals 14 residues. The germline V gene encodes CDR1 ENHRY and CDR2 SYGVKD. The CDR3 DNA reads as TGTGCCATCAGTGATTTGGGGGGATTGACTGAAGCTTTCTTT. Amino acid sequence: CAISDLGGLTEAFF.

This clonotype was observed a handful of times. The chain links TRBV5-1 to TRBJ1-1; D uncertain. Germline CDR1 SGHRS, CDR2 YFSETQ. The CDR3 consists of 16 residues. The V and J ends lost 0 bases and 3 bases respectively, with 15 bases between them. The CDR3 spells CASSLDYGLTDTEAFF. The CDR3 coding sequence is TGCGCCAGCAGCTTGGATTACGGGCTAACGGACACTGAAGCTTTCTTT.

The chain employs TRBV18 and TRBJ2-2; D is unresolved. V shed 3 bases and J shed 4 bases, with 9 bases lying between them. Germline CDR1 KGHSH, CDR2 LQKENI. The CDR3 runs 14 residues. As DNA, the CDR3 is TGTGCCAGCTCACCCTCGGCAAGCACCGGGGAGCTGTTTTTT. Residues: CASSPSASTGELFF.

This chain uses TRBV4-1 with TRBJ2-2; D might be TRBD2 (7 bases). Trimming shortened V by 3 bases and J by 3 bases, and 17 bases separated the two germline ends. Germline V gene lookup returns CDR1 MGHRA and CDR2 YSYEKL. The CDR3 sequence is 17 residues long. CDR3 sequence reads: CASSQAYGGADTGELFF. In nucleotides, the CDR3 is TGCGCCAGCAGCCAGGCCTATGGGGGGGCCGACACCGGGGAGCTGTTTTTT.

CDR3 protein: CASSPFREQYF. CDR3 sequence (DNA): TGTGCCAGCAGTCCCTTCCGGGAGCAGTACTTC. V gene TRBV12-3 or TRBV12-4 combines with J gene TRBJ2-7; D gene ambiguous. V was shortened by 5 bases and J by 7 bases, with 9 bases between the two germline ends. The CDR3 spans 11 residues.

The chain uses TRBV2 and TRBJ2-1, with D unclear. V lost 7 bases and J lost 3, with 4 bases in between. CDR3 size: 11 residues. CDR1 and CDR2 (germline): SNHLY, FYNNEI. Written as DNA, the CDR3 is TGTGCCAGCACAGGCTACAATGAGCAGTTCTTC. As protein: CASTGYNEQFF.

The rearrangement uses TRBV12-3 or TRBV12-4 and TRBJ1-3; D might be TRBD1 (5 bases). V lost 9 bases to trimming and J lost 4 bases, with 10 bases between them. The CDR3 covers 12 residues. The chain's CDR3 is CASKPGGNTIYF. In DNA form, the CDR3 reads TGTGCCAGTAAGCCAGGGGGAAACACCATATATTTT.

This chain links TRBV19 with TRBJ1-5; D is uncertain. This CDR3 has 18 residues. V gave up 7 bases and J gave up 2 bases, with 24 bases separating them. Germline loops: CDR1 LNHDA, CDR2 SQIVND (reference sequence). The CDR3 DNA sequence: TGTGCCAGTACCCCTCGGACGGGAGCGTCTCTCGGCAATCAGCCCCAGCATTTT. It yields the protein CASTPRTGASLGNQPQHF.

This clonotype was observed once. The genes are TRBV12-3 or TRBV12-4 and TRBJ2-7; TRBD2 matches 9 bases. The CDR3 loop spans 13 amino acids. The V and J ends lost 6 bases and 0 bases, in that order; junction bases with no gene match: 0. The CDR3 DNA follows: TGTGCCAGCAGGGGACTAGCCTCCTACGAGCAGTACTTC. This gives the protein CASRGLASYEQYF.

The chain has TRBV7-9 and TRBJ2-5, with unresolved D. The germline V gene has CDR1 SEHNR and CDR2 FQNEAQ (reference sequence). The CDR3 covers 11 residues. Trimming pared 10 bases from V and 5 bases from J, leaving 11 bases between. The CDR3 bases are TGTGCCAACGAACCTGGGGAGACCCAGTACTTC. It translates to CANEPGETQYF.

The chain uses TRBV7-9 and TRBJ1-2; D remains unclear. Trimming left V 2 bases short and J 8 bases short, with 18 bases between. The germline CDR1 and CDR2 sequences are SEHNR and FQNEAQ (reference sequence). The CDR3 length is 15 residues. The CDR3 region has the DNA TGTGCCAGCAGCTTATCTACAGCCTTGATGAGCGGCTACACCTTC. Amino acid sequence: CASSLSTALMSGYTF.

The chain employs TRBV12-3 or TRBV12-4 and TRBJ2-2, with 10 bases matching TRBD2. CDR3 length equals 17 residues. With V trimmed by 6 bases and J by 0 bases, 7 bases remained unmatched. DNA of the CDR3: TGTGCCAGCAGCCTACTAGCGGGGAGTACGAACACCGGGGAGCTGTTTTTT. Residues: CASSLLAGSTNTGELFF.

The chain couples TRBV7-9 to TRBJ2-2, with 10 positions matching TRBD1. After removal of 5 bases from V and 2 bases from J, the junction contained 8 bases not matched to a gene. This CDR3 contains 17 residues. The germline V gene encodes CDR1 SEHNR and CDR2 FQNEAQ (reference sequence). The CDR3 nucleotides are TGTGCCAGCAGCCCCTTGGGGACAGGGGCTAACACCGGGGAGCTGTTTTTT. This codes for CASSPLGTGANTGELFF.

This sequence joins TRBV2 and TRBJ2-6; D ambiguous. From germline, CDR1 is SNHLY and CDR2 FYNNEI. The germline V and J ends were trimmed by 5 bases and 0 bases, with 8 bases remaining between them. This CDR3 contains 15 residues. The CDR3 DNA follows: TGTGCCAGCAGTCCTCAGAGCTCTGGGGCCAACGTCCTGACTTTC. This gives the protein CASSPQSSGANVLTF.

This clonotype came up a few times. This chain uses TRBV24-1 with TRBJ1-1, with D perhaps TRBD1 (5 bases). The CDR3 length is 12 residues. V was pared by 6 bases and J by 1 base, with 5 bases between. CDR1 and CDR2 from the germline V gene are KGHDR and SFDVKD. The CDR3: CATSTGNTEAFF. CDR3 in DNA: TGTGCCACCAGTACAGGGAACACTGAAGCTTTCTTT.

DNA for the CDR3: TGTGCCAGTATTCCAGGGGGGTTTAGTAATCAGCCCCAGCATTTT. Translation gives CASIPGGFSNQPQHF. The J gene is TRBJ1-5, the V gene TRBV19, with TRBD1 matching over 7 bases. J lost 4 bases, V lost 7 bases, and 10 bases had no gene match. The CDR3 contains 15 residues. CDR1 is LNHDA, CDR2 SQIVND, per germline (reference sequence).

A few counts support this clonotype. This rearrangement joins TRBV12-3 or TRBV12-4 to TRBJ2-2; D is uncertain. The length of the CDR3 is 15 residues. V shed 3 bases and J shed 0 bases, with 8 bases lying between them. CDR3 coding DNA: TGTGCCAGCAGTTTGGGCCAGACGAACACCGGGGAGCTGTTTTTT. Translation gives CASSLGQTNTGELFF.

This clonotype showed up just a few times. V is TRBV5-4 and J is TRBJ2-7; D is ambiguous. The CDR3 extends over 15 amino acids. CDR1 is SGHNT, CDR2 YYREEE, per germline (reference sequence). The ends were cut back, 1 base at V and 0 bases at J, with 11 bases in the middle. CDR3 protein: CASSLTSQSSYEQYF. CDR3 nucleotide sequence: TGTGCCAGCAGCTTGACATCACAAAGCTCCTACGAGCAGTACTTC.

The gene calls are TRBV29-1 and TRBJ2-5; the D is unclear. The CDR3 has 12 amino acids. From germline, CDR1 is SQVTM and CDR2 ANQGSEA. Trimming took 4 bases from V and 2 from J, leaving 8 bases between them. The CDR3 bases are TGCAGCGTTGTGTTAACTCAAGAGACCCAGTACTTC. Translation: CSVVLTQETQYF.